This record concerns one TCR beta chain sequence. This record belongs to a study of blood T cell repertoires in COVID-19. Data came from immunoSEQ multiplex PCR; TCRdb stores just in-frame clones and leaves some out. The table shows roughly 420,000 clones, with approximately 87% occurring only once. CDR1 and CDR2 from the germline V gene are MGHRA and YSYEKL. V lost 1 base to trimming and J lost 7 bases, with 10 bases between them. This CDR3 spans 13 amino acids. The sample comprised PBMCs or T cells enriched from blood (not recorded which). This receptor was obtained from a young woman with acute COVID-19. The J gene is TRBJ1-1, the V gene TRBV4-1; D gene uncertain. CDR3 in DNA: TGCGCCAGCAGCCAAGTGGAGGGAAATGAAGCTTTCTTT. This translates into CASSQVEGNEAFF.